These T cell receptor beta chains were read from a single sample in a study of cytomegalovirus exposure and HLA in healthy donors. Sequencing used immunoSEQ multiplex PCR; TCRdb keeps in-frame clones, though not all of them. The sample carries some 120,000 clones, about two thirds recorded once. Sequencing input: PBMCs. These receptors came from a man aged 25 to 40 in good health and CMV-seropositive. Each CDR3 is given without its conserved first and last residue. Each record gives: clone size, V gene, J gene, CDR3 protein. Clone size appears in some rows only: once, few, many, or a class for an expanded clone.

clone_size: NA; v_call: TRBV27; j_call: TRBJ2-2; cdr3_aa: ASSLGQVSTGELF
clone_size: NA; v_call: TRBV28; j_call: TRBJ1-1; cdr3_aa: ASRQGARNTEAF
clone_size: few; v_call: TRBV10-3; j_call: TRBJ2-3; cdr3_aa: AIKNPGLAGGDTQY
clone_size: NA; v_call: TRBV7-6; j_call: TRBJ2-2; cdr3_aa: ASRTSGRVGRGELF
clone_size: NA; v_call: TRBV7-2; j_call: TRBJ2-3; cdr3_aa: ASSLRQGRTDTQY
clone_size: NA; v_call: TRBV5-1; j_call: TRBJ1-2; cdr3_aa: ASRKPKDRGQDYGYT
clone_size: NA; v_call: TRBV10-2; j_call: TRBJ1-1; cdr3_aa: ASSEFPGAGDTEAF
clone_size: NA; v_call: TRBV29-1; j_call: TRBJ1-4; cdr3_aa: SVRRGGEKLF
clone_size: once; v_call: TRBV27; j_call: TRBJ2-3; cdr3_aa: ASRSGGVSTDTQY
clone_size: NA; v_call: TRBV18; j_call: TRBJ2-1; cdr3_aa: ASSLFSGSSYNEQF
clone_size: few; v_call: TRBV29-1; j_call: TRBJ2-2; cdr3_aa: SVRYQGVGTGELF
clone_size: few; v_call: TRBV28; j_call: TRBJ2-6; cdr3_aa: ASSLQGFSGANVLT
clone_size: NA; v_call: TRBV15; j_call: TRBJ1-1; cdr3_aa: ATTTRETGSEAF
clone_size: NA; v_call: TRBV7-9; j_call: TRBJ1-1; cdr3_aa: ASSLRRTEAF
clone_size: NA; v_call: TRBV19; j_call: TRBJ1-1; cdr3_aa: ASRWSNTEAF
clone_size: NA; v_call: TRBV28; j_call: TRBJ1-1; cdr3_aa: ASSPTGPPPYTEAF
clone_size: NA; v_call: TRBV9; j_call: TRBJ1-3; cdr3_aa: ASSVQPAGSGNTIY
clone_size: NA; v_call: TRBV4-1; j_call: TRBJ1-2; cdr3_aa: ASSPGGVRDGYT
clone_size: NA; v_call: TRBV6-5; j_call: TRBJ2-1; cdr3_aa: ASTRAGTGLSEQF
clone_size: NA; v_call: TRBV4-1; j_call: TRBJ2-3; cdr3_aa: ASTGGTTDTQY
clone_size: NA; v_call: TRBV6-1; j_call: TRBJ2-7; cdr3_aa: ASSELAGDSYEQY
clone_size: NA; v_call: TRBV19; j_call: TRBJ2-1; cdr3_aa: ASSWRQPSYNEQF
clone_size: once; v_call: TRBV19; j_call: TRBJ1-1; cdr3_aa: ASRPGTGRLNTEAF
clone_size: NA; v_call: TRBV9; j_call: TRBJ1-3; cdr3_aa: ASSVWGGPGNTIY
clone_size: NA; v_call: TRBV27; j_call: TRBJ2-7; cdr3_aa: ASSSDREVGYEQY
clone_size: NA; v_call: TRBV13; j_call: TRBJ2-4; cdr3_aa: ASSLRARGEPKNIQY
clone_size: once; v_call: TRBV2; j_call: TRBJ1-1; cdr3_aa: ASRDPRDSPWRAF
clone_size: NA; v_call: TRBV11-3; j_call: TRBJ1-1; cdr3_aa: ASSPWRVTEAF